This TCR beta chain was retrieved from a study of response to subunit inactivated influenza vaccine. Study-wide results and caveats: Researchers suggested that each seasonal influenza vaccination recruits few new T cells.

Regarding this clonotype: Its antigen is not known.

Trimming took off 2 bases at V and 2 bases at J, with 20 bases between the two ends. Per germline, CDR1 SGHVS and CDR2 FNYEAQ. The CDR3 loop spans 18 amino acids. TCRdb re-derived calls from the RT-PCR reads in MiXCR, one entry per CDR3 protein. The sample consists of over 400,000 distinct CDR3 sequences, about an eighth of them appearing once. The TCR comes from a man aged 50-60 years who received an inactivated influenza vaccine. The input for sequencing was PBMCs from blood, taken 40 to 50 days after vaccination. The V call is TRBV7-6, the J call TRBJ2-3, with D maybe TRBD2 (6 bases). The CDR3 bases are TGTGCCAGCAGCTTAATGGTCGGGAGCCCATTGAACACAGATACGCAGTATTTT. As protein: CASSLMVGSPLNTDTQYF.